A single sample gave rise to the 17 T cell receptor beta chains below, sequenced in a study of cytomegalovirus exposure and HLA in healthy donors. A multiplex PCR was run with 60 Vbeta primers and 13 Jbeta primers. Assay used: immunoSEQ multiplex PCR; TCRdb lists only in-frame clones, some missing. The sample includes approximately 200,000 clones, more than 70% of them seen just once. The source material was PBMCs. Receptors were obtained from a boy between 10 and 17 years old in good health and CMV-seronegative.

This chain links TRBV11-3 with TRBJ2-7, with 8 positions matching TRBD1. V trimming: 4 bases; J trimming: 6 bases; junction bases outside the gene matches: 8. The CDR3 has 14 amino acids. Germline loops: CDR1 SGHNT, CDR2 YENEEA. As DNA, the CDR3 is TGTGCCAGCAGCTCGGGACAGGTGATGGGCGAGCAGTACTTC. Protein sequence: CASSSGQVMGEQYF.

The chain has TRBV6-1 and TRBJ1-3, with D tentatively TRBD1 (5 bases). This CDR3 spans 16 amino acids. CDR1 and CDR2 from the germline V gene are MNHNS and SASEGT. Trimming took 2 bases from V and 0 from J, leaving 11 bases between them. CDR3 nucleotides: TGTGCCAGCAGTGAACCCCCGACAGTCTCTGGAAACACCATATATTTT. Translated, it gives CASSEPPTVSGNTIYF.

The chain uses TRBV2 and TRBJ2-7; TRBD1 matches 7 bases. The germline CDR1 and CDR2 sequences are SNHLY and FYNNEI. CDR3 size: 13 residues. With 5 bases clipped from V and 3 bases from J, the junction kept 4 bases outside the gene matches. CDR3 amino acids: CASSRDSYYEQYF. The CDR3 coding sequence is TGTGCCAGCAGTAGGGACAGTTACTACGAGCAGTACTTC. Looking up the rest from reference TRBV2 and TRBJ2-7 gives the full variable domain: EPEVTQTPSHQVTQMGQEVILRCVPISNHLYFYWYRQILGQKVEFLVSFYNNEISEKSEIFDDQFSVERPDGSNFTLKIRSTKLEDSAMYFCASSRDSYYEQYFGPGTRLTVT.

Concerning this clone: Additional DNA sequences in this sample encode the identical CDR3. The chain joins TRBV18 to TRBJ1-1; D may be TRBD1 (5 bases). The CDR3 runs 13 residues. The ends were cut back, 0 bases at V and 5 bases at J, with 7 bases in the middle. From germline, CDR1 is KGHSH and CDR2 LQKENI. The CDR3 sequence: CASSPPQGTEAFF. The CDR3 DNA follows: TGTGCCAGCTCACCACCTCAGGGAACTGAAGCTTTCTTT. Looking up the rest from reference TRBV18 and TRBJ1-1 gives the full variable domain: NAGVMQNPRHLVRRRGQEARLRCSPMKGHSHVYWYRQLPEEGLKFMVYLQKENIIDESGMPKERFSAEFPKEGPSILRIQQVVRGDSAAYFCASSPPQGTEAFFGQGTRLTVV.

The chain couples TRBV5-1 to TRBJ1-2; D not certain. CDR1 and CDR2 (germline): SGHRS, YFSETQ. The length of the CDR3 is 16 residues. V lost 0 bases, J lost 0 bases, and 12 bases lay in between. CDR3 sequence (DNA): TGCGCCAGCAGCTTGGAGATTTCGGCGGCTAACTATGGCTACACCTTC. It is translated as CASSLEISAANYGYTF.

The V call is TRBV27, the J call TRBJ1-1; unclear D gene. The CDR3 length is 14 residues. The germline V gene has CDR1 MNHEY and CDR2 SMNVEV (reference sequence). Trimming shortened V by 5 bases and J by 2 bases, and 12 bases separated the two germline ends. DNA for the CDR3: TGTGCCAGCAGTCCCTTTAGCGGAAACACTGAAGCTTTCTTT. Residues: CASSPFSGNTEAFF.

The chain is built from TRBV19 and TRBJ1-4, with D unresolved. Germline-derived CDR1 and CDR2 are LNHDA and SQIVND (reference sequence). Trimming removed 5 bases at V and 7 bases at J, with 5 bases between. The CDR3 contains 11 residues. The CDR3 DNA reads as TGTGCCAGTAGTCGAGGTGAAAAACTGTTTTTT. Its translation: CASSRGEKLFF.

The chain combines TRBV7-9 with TRBJ2-1; perhaps TRBD2 as D (6 bases). CDR3 size: 15 residues. The germline V gene has CDR1 SEHNR and CDR2 FQNEAQ (reference sequence). The ends were cut back, 5 bases at V and 8 bases at J, with 19 bases in the middle. The DNA for the CDR3 is TGTGCCAGCAGCACCCGGGACTGGGGAGGTGATGAGCAGTTCTTC. It is translated as CASSTRDWGGDEQFF.

The rearrangement joins TRBV5-6 to TRBJ2-1, with D tentatively TRBD1 (6 bases). Germline loops: CDR1 SGHDT, CDR2 YYEEEE. This CDR3 region has 15 residues. V lost 4 bases, J lost 7 bases, and 18 bases lay in between. This CDR3 reads CASSIGQIQYNEQFF. The CDR3, as DNA: TGTGCCAGCAGCATAGGACAGATACAATATAATGAGCAGTTCTTC.

This chain links TRBV7-9 with TRBJ2-2; perhaps TRBD2 as D (5 bases). Trimming pared 6 bases from V and 4 bases from J, leaving 9 bases between. The germline V gene has CDR1 SEHNR and CDR2 FQNEAQ (reference sequence). The CDR3 runs to 13 residues. Here the CDR3 DNA reads TGTGCCAGCAGTTTTGGAGGCACCGGGGAGCTGTTTTTT. Encoded protein: CASSFGGTGELFF.

The rearrangement links TRBV2 to TRBJ2-7; 12 bases line up with TRBD2. There are 17 residues in the CDR3. Unmatched junction bases numbered 11, after V lost 6 bases and J lost 2 bases. Germline V gene lookup returns CDR1 SNHLY and CDR2 FYNNEI. CDR3 sequence: CASRPFLAGGRAYEQYF. Here the CDR3 DNA reads TGTGCCAGCAGACCCTTTCTAGCGGGAGGGAGGGCCTACGAGCAGTACTTC.

The V call is TRBV5-1, the J call TRBJ2-7; D not certain. This CDR3 region has 14 residues. Germline V gene data show CDR1 as SGHRS and CDR2 as YFSETQ. The V gene lost 4 bases and the J gene lost 2 bases, with 13 bases spanning the gap. CDR3 nucleotides: TGCGCCAGCAGCCCGGGTTGGATGCCCTACGAGCAGTACTTC. Translation gives CASSPGWMPYEQYF.

The J gene is TRBJ2-5, the V gene TRBV29-1; D remains unclear. The CDR3 has 12 amino acids. Germline V gene data show CDR1 as SQVTM and CDR2 as ANQGSEA. Trimming took 3 bases from V and 4 from J, leaving 9 bases between them. The CDR3 protein is CSVDLRGETQYF. The CDR3 DNA follows: TGCAGCGTTGATTTGCGCGGAGAGACCCAGTACTTC.

The chain joins TRBV7-2 to TRBJ2-7; D is unclear. The CDR3 is 16 residues long. V shed 0 bases and J shed 0 bases, with 12 bases lying between them. Germline CDR1 SGHTA, CDR2 FQGNSA. Here the CDR3 DNA reads TGTGCCAGCAGCTTAGCGCCGACATTTCTCTCCTACGAGCAGTACTTC. This encodes CASSLAPTFLSYEQYF.

The chain joins TRBV2 to TRBJ2-1; 10 nucleotides agree with TRBD2. The CDR3 has 13 residues. Germline V gene sequence: CDR1 SNHLY, CDR2 FYNNEI. Trimming removed 5 bases from V and 10 bases from J; junction bases left unmatched: 5. The CDR3 protein is CASSSGGEREQFF. CDR3 nucleotides: TGTGCCAGCAGTAGCGGGGGGGAAAGGGAGCAGTTCTTC.

This clone was observed once. The gene calls are TRBV7-3 and TRBJ1-2, with 12 bases matching TRBD1. The CDR3 spans 18 residues. The ends lost 4 bases at V and 2 bases at J; junction bases unmatched: 11. Germline CDR1 and CDR2: SGHTA and FQGTGA. The CDR3 DNA sequence: TGTGCCAGCAGCTCCTGGGGGGCCGGGACAGGGGGCAACTATGGCTACACCTTC. Protein sequence: CASSSWGAGTGGNYGYTF.

DNA of the CDR3: TGTGCCAGCAGTGCACCGTCCGGGACAGGGGTCCAGCCCCAGCATTTT. This gives the protein CASSAPSGTGVQPQHF. The gene calls are TRBV6-1 and TRBJ1-5, with TRBD1 matching over 10 bases. This CDR3 is 16 amino acids long. The germline V gene encodes CDR1 MNHNS and CDR2 SASEGT. Unmatched junction bases numbered 10, after V lost 4 bases and J lost 7 bases.